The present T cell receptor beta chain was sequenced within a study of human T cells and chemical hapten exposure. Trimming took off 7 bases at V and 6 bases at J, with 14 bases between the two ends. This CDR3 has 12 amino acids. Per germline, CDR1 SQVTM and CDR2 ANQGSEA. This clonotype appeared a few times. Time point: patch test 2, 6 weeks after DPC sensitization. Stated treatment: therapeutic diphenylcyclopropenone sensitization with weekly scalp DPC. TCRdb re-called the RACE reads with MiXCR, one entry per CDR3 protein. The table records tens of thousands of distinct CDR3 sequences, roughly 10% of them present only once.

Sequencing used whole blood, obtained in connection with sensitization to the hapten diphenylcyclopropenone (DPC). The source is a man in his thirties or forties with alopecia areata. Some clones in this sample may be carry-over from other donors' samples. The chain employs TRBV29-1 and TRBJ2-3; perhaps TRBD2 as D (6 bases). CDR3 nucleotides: TGCAGCGCTGGGACTTCAGGGGATACGCAGTATTTT. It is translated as CSAGTSGDTQYF.